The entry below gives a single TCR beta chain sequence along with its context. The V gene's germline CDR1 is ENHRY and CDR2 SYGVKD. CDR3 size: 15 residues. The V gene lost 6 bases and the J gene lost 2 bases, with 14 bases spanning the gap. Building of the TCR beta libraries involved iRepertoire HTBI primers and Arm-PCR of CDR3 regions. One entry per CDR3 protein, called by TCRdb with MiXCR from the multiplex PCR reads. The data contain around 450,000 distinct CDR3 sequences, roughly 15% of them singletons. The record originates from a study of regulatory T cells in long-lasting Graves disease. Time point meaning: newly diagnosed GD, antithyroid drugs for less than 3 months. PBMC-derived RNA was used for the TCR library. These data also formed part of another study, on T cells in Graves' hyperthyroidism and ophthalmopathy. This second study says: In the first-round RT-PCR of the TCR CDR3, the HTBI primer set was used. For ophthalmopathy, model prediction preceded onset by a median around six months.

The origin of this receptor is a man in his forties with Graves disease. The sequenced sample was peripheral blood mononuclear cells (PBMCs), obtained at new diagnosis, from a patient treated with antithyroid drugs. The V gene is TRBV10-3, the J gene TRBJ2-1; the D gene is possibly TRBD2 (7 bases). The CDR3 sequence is CAISRGGTTYNEQFF. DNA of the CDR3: TGTGCCATCAGCAGGGGCGGGACTACCTACAATGAGCAGTTCTTC.